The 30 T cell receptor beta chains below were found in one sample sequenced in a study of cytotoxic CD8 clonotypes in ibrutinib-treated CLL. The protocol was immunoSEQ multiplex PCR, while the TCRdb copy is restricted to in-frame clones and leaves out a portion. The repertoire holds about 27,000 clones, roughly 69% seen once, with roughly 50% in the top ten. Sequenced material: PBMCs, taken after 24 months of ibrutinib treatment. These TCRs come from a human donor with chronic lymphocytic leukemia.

The CDR3 protein is CASSGGIGRRETQYF. In DNA, the CDR3 is TGCGCCAGCAGCGGAGGAATTGGGCGACGAGAGACCCAGTACTTC. The chain couples TRBV5-1 to TRBJ2-5; the D gene is possibly TRBD2 (5 bases). The length of the CDR3 is 15 residues. Trimming removed 4 bases from V and 4 bases from J, with 17 bases in between. Germline CDR1 SGHRS, CDR2 YFSETQ.

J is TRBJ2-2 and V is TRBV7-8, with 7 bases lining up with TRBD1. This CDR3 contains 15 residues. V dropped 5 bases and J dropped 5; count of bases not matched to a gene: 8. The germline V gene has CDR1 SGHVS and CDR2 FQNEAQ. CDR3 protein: CASSLRQGGTGELFF. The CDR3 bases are TGTGCCAGCAGCCTTAGACAGGGTGGGACCGGGGAGCTGTTTTTT. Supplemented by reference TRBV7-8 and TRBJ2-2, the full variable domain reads GAGVSQSPRYKVAKRGQDVALRCDPISGHVSLFWYQQALGQGPEFLTYFQNEAQLDKSGLPSDRFFAERPEGSVSTLKIQRTQQEDSAVYLCASSLRQGGTGELFFGEGSRLTVL.

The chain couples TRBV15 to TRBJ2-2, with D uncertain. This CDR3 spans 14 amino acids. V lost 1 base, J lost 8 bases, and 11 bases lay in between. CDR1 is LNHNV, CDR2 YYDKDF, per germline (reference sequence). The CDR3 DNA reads TGTGCCACCAGCAGAGTAGCTGTCCAAGGGGAGCTGTTTTTT. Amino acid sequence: CATSRVAVQGELFF.

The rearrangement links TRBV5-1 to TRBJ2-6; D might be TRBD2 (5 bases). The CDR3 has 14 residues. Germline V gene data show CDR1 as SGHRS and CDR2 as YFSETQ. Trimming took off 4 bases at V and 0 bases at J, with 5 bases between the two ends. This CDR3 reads CASSGSSGANVLTF. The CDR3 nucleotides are TGCGCCAGCAGCGGGAGCTCTGGGGCCAACGTCCTGACTTTC.

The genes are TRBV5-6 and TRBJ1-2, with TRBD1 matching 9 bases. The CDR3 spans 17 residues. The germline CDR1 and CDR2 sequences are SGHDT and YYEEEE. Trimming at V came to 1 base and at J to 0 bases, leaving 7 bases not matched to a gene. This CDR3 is CASSLYVTGGSNYGYTF. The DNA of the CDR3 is TGTGCCAGCAGCTTGTACGTGACAGGGGGTTCTAACTATGGCTACACCTTC.

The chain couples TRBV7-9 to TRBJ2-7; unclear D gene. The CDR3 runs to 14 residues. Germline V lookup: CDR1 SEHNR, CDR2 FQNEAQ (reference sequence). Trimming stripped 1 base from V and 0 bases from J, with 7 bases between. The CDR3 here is CASSLDRGSYEQYF. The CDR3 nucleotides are TGTGCCAGCAGCTTAGACCGCGGCTCCTACGAGCAGTACTTC. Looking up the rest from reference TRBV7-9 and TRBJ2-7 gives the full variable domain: DTGVSQNPRHKITKRGQNVTFRCDPISEHNRLYWYRQTLGQGPEFLTYFQNEAQLEKSRLLSDRFSAERPKGSFSTLEIQRTEQGDSAMYLCASSLDRGSYEQYFGPGTRLTVT.

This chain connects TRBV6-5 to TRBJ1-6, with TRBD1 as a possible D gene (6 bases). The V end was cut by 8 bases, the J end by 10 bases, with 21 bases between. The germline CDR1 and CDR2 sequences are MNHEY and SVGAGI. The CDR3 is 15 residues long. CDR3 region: CASSRGGQTSSPLHF. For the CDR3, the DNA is TGTGCCAGCTCCCGCGGGGGCCAGACCTCCTCACCCCTCCACTTT.

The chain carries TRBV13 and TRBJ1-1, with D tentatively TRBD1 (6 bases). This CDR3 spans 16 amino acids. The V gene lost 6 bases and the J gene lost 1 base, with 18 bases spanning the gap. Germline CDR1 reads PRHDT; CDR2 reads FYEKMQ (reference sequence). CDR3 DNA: TGTGCCAGCAGACGCCCGGGGGGGCTGGGGAACACTGAAGCTTTCTTT. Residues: CASRRPGGLGNTEAFF.

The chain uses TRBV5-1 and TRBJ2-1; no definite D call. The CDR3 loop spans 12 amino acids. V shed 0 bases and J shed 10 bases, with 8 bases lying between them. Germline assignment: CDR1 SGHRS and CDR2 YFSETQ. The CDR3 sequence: CASSLAFREQFF. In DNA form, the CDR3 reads TGCGCCAGCAGCTTGGCATTCAGGGAGCAGTTCTTC. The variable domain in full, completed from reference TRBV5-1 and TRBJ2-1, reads KAGVTQTPRYLIKTRGQQVTLSCSPISGHRSVSWYQQTPGQGLQFLFEYFSETQRNKGNFPGRFSGRQFSNSRSEMNVSTLELGDSALYLCASSLAFREQFFGPGTRLTVL.

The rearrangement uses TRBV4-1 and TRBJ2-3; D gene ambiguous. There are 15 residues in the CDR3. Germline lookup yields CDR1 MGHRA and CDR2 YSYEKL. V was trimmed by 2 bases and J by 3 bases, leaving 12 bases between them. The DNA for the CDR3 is TGCGCCAGCAGCCAAAGTGGCTTCGGGACAGATACGCAGTATTTT. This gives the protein CASSQSGFGTDTQYF.

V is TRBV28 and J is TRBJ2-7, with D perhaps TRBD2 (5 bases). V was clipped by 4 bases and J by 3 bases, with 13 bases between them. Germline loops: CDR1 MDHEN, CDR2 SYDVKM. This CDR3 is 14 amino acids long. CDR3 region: CASSSRGQDYEQYF. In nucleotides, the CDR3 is TGTGCCAGCAGTTCCCGAGGGCAGGACTACGAGCAGTACTTC.

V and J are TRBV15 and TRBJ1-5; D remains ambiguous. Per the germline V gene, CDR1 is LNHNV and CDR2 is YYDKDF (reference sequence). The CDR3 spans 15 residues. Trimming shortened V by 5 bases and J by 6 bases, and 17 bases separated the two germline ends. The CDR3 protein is CATSSAAGFGQPQHF. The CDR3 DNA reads TGTGCCACCAGCTCTGCGGCAGGCTTTGGTCAGCCCCAGCATTTT. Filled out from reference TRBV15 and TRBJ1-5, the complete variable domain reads DAMVIQNPRYQVTQFGKPVTLSCSQTLNHNVMYWYQQKSSQAPKLLFHYYDKDFNNEADTPDNFQSRRPNTSFCFLDIRSPGLGDTAMYLCATSSAAGFGQPQHFGDGTRLSIL.

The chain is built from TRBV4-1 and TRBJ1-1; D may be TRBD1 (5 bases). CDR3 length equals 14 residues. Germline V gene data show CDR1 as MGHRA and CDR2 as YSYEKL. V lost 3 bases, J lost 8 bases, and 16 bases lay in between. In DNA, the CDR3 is TGCGCCAGCAGCCAGGATCCATCTCGACAGGAAGCTTTCTTT. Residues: CASSQDPSRQEAFF.

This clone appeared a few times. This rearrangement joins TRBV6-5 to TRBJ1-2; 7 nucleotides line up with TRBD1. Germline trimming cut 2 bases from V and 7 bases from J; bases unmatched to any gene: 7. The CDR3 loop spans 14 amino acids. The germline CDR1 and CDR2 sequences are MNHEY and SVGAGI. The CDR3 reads CASSYQFDRAGYTF. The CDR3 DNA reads TGTGCCAGCAGTTACCAATTCGACAGGGCTGGCTACACCTTC.

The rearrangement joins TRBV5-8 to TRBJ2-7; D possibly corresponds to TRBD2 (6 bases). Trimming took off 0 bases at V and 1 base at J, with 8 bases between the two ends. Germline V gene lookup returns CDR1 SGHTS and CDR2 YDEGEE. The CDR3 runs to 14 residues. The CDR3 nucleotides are TGTGCCAGCAGCTTGGACGGGGGATCCTACGAGCAGTACTTC. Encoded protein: CASSLDGGSYEQYF.

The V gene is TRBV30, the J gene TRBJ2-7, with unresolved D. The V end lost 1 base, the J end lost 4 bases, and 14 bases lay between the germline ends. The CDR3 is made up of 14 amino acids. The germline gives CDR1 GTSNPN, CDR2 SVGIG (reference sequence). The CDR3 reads CAWSAGPVTYEQYF. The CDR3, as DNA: TGTGCCTGGAGTGCCGGACCCGTTACTTACGAGCAGTACTTC.

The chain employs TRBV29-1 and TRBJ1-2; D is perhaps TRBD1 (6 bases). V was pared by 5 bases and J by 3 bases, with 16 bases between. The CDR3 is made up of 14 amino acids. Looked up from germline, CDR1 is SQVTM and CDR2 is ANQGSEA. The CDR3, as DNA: TGCAGCGTTTCCAAGGACAGTCTCCACTATGGCTACACCTTC. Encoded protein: CSVSKDSLHYGYTF.

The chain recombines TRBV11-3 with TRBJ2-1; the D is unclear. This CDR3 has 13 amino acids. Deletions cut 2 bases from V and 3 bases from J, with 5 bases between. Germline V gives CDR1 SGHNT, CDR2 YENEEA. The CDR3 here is CASSLISYNEQFF. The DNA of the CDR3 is TGTGCCAGCAGCTTAATCAGCTACAATGAGCAGTTCTTC.

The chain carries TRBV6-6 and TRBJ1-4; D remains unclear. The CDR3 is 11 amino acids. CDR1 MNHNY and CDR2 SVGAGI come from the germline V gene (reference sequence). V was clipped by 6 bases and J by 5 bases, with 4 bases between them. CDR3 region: CASRGNEKLFF. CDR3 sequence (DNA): TGTGCCAGCAGGGGAAATGAAAAACTGTTTTTT.

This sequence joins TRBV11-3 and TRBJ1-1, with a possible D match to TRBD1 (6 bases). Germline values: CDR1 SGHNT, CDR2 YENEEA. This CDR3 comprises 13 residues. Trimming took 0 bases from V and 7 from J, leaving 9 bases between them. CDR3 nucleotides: TGTGCCAGCAGCTTAGAACAGGGCCTTGAAGCTTTCTTT. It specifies CASSLEQGLEAFF.

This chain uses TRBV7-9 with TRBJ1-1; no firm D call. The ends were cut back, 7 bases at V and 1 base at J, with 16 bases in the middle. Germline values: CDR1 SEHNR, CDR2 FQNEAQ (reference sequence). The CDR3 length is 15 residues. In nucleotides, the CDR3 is TGTGCCAGCAAAAGATTAGCACAGAAGAACACTGAAGCTTTCTTT. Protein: CASKRLAQKNTEAFF.

Here the CDR3 reads CASSPDRGYQPQHF. Here the CDR3 DNA reads TGTGCCAGCTCACCGGACAGGGGGTATCAGCCCCAGCATTTT. The V gene is TRBV18, the J gene TRBJ1-5; TRBD1 agrees at 10 bases. The CDR3 sequence is 14 residues long. V dropped 3 bases and J dropped 5; count of bases not matched to a gene: 1. Germline-derived CDR1 and CDR2 are KGHSH and LQKENI.

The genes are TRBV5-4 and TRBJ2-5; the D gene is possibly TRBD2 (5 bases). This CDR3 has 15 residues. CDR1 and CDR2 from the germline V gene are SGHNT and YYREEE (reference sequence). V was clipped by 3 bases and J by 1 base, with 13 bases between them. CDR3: CASSSGGGVQETQYF. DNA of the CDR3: TGTGCCAGCAGCTCCGGAGGAGGAGTCCAAGAGACCCAGTACTTC.

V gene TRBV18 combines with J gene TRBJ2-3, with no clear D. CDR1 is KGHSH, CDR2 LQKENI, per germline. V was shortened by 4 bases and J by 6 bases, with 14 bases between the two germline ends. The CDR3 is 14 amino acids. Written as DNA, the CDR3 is TGTGCCAGCTCACTTAGTCCCGACGGGGATACGCAGTATTTT. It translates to CASSLSPDGDTQYF.

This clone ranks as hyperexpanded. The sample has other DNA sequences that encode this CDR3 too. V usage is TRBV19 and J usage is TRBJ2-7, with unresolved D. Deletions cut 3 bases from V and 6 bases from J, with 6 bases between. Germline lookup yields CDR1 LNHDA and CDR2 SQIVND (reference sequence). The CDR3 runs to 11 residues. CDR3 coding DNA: TGTGCCAGTAGTATTTTCGGCGAGCAGTACTTC. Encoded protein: CASSIFGEQYF.

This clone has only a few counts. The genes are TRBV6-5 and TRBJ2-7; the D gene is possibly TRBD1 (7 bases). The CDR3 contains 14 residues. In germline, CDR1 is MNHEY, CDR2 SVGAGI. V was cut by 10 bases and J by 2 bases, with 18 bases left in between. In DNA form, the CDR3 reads TGTGCCACCACCGTGGGCAGGGGGGCCTACGAGCAGTACTTC. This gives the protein CATTVGRGAYEQYF.

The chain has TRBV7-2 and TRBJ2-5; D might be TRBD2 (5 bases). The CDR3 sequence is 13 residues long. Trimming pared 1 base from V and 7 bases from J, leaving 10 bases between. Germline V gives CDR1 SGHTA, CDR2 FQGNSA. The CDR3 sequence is CASSLDIRGTQYF. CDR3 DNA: TGTGCCAGCAGCTTAGACATCCGGGGGACCCAGTACTTC. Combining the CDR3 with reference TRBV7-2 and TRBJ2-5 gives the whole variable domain GAGVSQSPSNKVTEKGKDVELRCDPISGHTALYWYRQSLGQGLEFLIYFQGNSAPDKSGLPSDRFSAERTGGSVSTLTIQRTQQEDSAVYLCASSLDIRGTQYFGPGTRLLVL.

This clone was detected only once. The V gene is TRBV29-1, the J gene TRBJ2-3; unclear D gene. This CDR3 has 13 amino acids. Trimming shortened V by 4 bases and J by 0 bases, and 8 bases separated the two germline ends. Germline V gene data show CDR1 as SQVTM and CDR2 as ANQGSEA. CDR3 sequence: CSVVPSSTDTQYF. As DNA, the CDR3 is TGCAGCGTTGTTCCATCTAGCACAGATACGCAGTATTTT.

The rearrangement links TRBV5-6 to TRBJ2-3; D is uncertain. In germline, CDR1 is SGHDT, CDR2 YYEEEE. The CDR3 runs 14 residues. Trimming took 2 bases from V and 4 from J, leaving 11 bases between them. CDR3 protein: CASSFRAEADTQYF. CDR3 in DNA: TGTGCCAGCAGCTTTCGGGCTGAGGCAGATACGCAGTATTTT.

CDR3 protein: CASSPLWGGNTIYF. CDR3 DNA sequence: TGTGCCAGCAGTCCCCTATGGGGTGGAAACACCATATATTTT. This chain links TRBV28 with TRBJ1-3; D is uncertain. V lost 5 bases and J lost 3, with 11 bases in between. The CDR3 covers 14 residues. Germline values: CDR1 MDHEN, CDR2 SYDVKM.